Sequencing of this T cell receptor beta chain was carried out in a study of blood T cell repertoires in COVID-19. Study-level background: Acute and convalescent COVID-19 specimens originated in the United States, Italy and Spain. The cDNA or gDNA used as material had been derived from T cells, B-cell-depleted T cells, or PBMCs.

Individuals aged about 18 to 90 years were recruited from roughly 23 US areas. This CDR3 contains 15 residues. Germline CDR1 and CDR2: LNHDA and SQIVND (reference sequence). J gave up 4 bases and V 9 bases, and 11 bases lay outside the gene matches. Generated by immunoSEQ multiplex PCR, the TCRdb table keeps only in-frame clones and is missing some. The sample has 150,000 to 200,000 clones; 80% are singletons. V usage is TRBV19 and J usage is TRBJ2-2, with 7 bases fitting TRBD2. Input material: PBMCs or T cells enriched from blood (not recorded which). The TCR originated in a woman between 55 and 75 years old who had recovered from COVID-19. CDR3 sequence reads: CASLAGRGSTGELFF. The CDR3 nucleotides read TGTGCCAGCTTGGCGGGGAGGGGTAGCACCGGGGAGCTGTTTTTT.